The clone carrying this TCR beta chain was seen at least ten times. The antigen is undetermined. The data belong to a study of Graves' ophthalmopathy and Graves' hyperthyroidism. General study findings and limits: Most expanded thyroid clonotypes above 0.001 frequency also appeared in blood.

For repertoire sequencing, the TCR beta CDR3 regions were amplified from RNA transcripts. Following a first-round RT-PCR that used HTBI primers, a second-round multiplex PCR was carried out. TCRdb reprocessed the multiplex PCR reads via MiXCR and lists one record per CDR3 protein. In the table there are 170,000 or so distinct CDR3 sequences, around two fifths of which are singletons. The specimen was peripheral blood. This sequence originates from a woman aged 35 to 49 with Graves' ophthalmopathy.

CDR3 in amino acids: CASSLGLAGANTGELFF. The CDR3 DNA reads TGTGCCAGCAGTTTGGGACTAGCGGGAGCGAACACCGGGGAGCTGTTTTTT. The chain combines TRBV27 with TRBJ2-2, with TRBD2 identical over 14 bases. CDR1 and CDR2 (germline): MNHEY, SMNVEV (reference sequence). The trim removed 3 bases at V and 0 bases at J, leaving 0 bases unmatched. CDR3 length: 17 amino acids.